This T cell receptor (beta chain) is drawn from a study of blood T cell repertoires in COVID-19. On the study more broadly: T cells, B-cell-depleted T cells, or PBMCs supplied cDNA or gDNA.

The age range of participants was 18 to 89 years, with residence in about two dozen US areas. Either two negative PCRs, clearance, or symptom resolution qualified Cohort 3 donors as recovered. Per the authors' pipeline: Reference gene primer amplification yielded estimated nucleated cell counts. TCRdb's table, derived via immunoSEQ multiplex PCR, lists solely in-frame clones and lacks some. The V and J calls and the clone size are those of that table, but D and trimming were determined from the DNA. Here the sample spans 150,000 to 200,000 clones, about 72% being singletons. CDR1 SGHNT and CDR2 YYREEE come from the germline V gene (reference sequence). The CDR3 spans 15 residues. Losses at the gene ends were 0 bases for V and 5 bases for J; bases not matched to a gene: 3.

This receptor was identified in a woman aged 45-65 years who had recovered from COVID-19. Source material: PBMCs or T cells enriched from blood (not recorded which). The V gene is TRBV5-4, the J gene TRBJ1-1; 11 bases are shared with TRBD1. CDR3 DNA: TGTGCCAGCAGCTTGGGAGGACAGGGGGCAACTGAAGCTTTCTTT. Protein product: CASSLGGQGATEAFF.